Following are 7 T cell receptor beta chains from one sample sequenced in a study of T cell repertoires in cytomegalovirus infection. Each CDR3 protein gets one entry after TCRdb re-called the reads with MiXCR. The data show approximately 200,000 distinct CDR3 sequences, with 22% seen just once and 18% held by the top ten. Sequenced: CD8+ T cells from PBMCs. The receptor source for this set is a human donor in good health (CMV status not recorded). Some clones in this sample may be carry-over from other donors' samples.

This chain links TRBV20-1 with TRBJ2-1; the D is unclear. The V gene lost 1 base and the J gene lost 3 bases, with 10 bases spanning the gap. The CDR3 loop spans 14 amino acids. CDR1 DFQATT and CDR2 SNEGSKA come from the germline V gene (reference sequence). The CDR3 region has the DNA TGCAGTGCTAGAGGGCAGATCTACTACAATGAGCAGTTCTTC. It translates to CSARGQIYYNEQFF.

The chain links TRBV7-9 to TRBJ2-7; 9 nucleotides line up with TRBD1. Germline lookup yields CDR1 SEHNR and CDR2 FQNEAQ (reference sequence). This CDR3 has 15 amino acids. With 2 bases clipped from V and 3 bases from J, the junction kept 5 bases outside the gene matches. This CDR3 is CASSLPPGQGYEQYF. In DNA form, the CDR3 reads TGTGCCAGCAGCTTACCCCCGGGACAGGGCTACGAGCAGTACTTC.

This chain connects TRBV19 to TRBJ1-1, with D maybe TRBD1 (5 bases). V lost 5 bases and J 4 bases, leaving 17 bases between the germline ends. The CDR3 has 15 amino acids. Germline V gene data show CDR1 as LNHDA and CDR2 as SQIVND (reference sequence). The CDR3 DNA follows: TGTGCCAGTAGTCCGGGGGACCCCAGGAGCACTGAAGCTTTCTTT. This codes for CASSPGDPRSTEAFF. Drawing the rest from reference TRBV19 and TRBJ1-1, the complete variable domain is DGGITQSPKYLFRKEGQNVTLSCEQNLNHDAMYWYRQDPGQGLRLIYYSQIVNDFQKGDIAEGYSVSREKKESFPLTVTSAQKNPTAFYLCASSPGDPRSTEAFFGQGTRLTVV.

This clonotype was seen a handful of times. The rearrangement uses TRBV4-1 and TRBJ1-1; D not certain. Germline CDR1 is MGHRA and CDR2 is YSYEKL. The CDR3 runs 14 residues. With 3 bases removed from V and 1 base from J, the gap between germline ends came to 9 bases. CDR3 sequence: CASSQRRENTEAFF. CDR3 in DNA: TGCGCCAGCAGCCAGCGACGGGAGAACACTGAAGCTTTCTTT.

About this clonotype itself: Possible read error: a much larger clone is one base away. This chain links TRBV11-2 with TRBJ2-3, with 7 bases lining up with TRBD2. Germline V gene lookup returns CDR1 SGHAT and CDR2 FQNNGV. The CDR3 extends over 15 amino acids. Written as DNA, the CDR3 is TGTGCCAGGAGCTTCAGCGGGGCGGGCACAGATACGCAGTATTTT. Its translation: CARSFSGAGTDTQYF.

This clonotype occurred many times. The gene calls are TRBV12-3 or TRBV12-4 and TRBJ1-6; the D gene is possibly TRBD1 (6 bases). Trimming cost V 4 bases and J 8 bases, with 9 bases left between them. The CDR3 has 13 residues. The CDR3 here is CASSYREDSPLHF. The CDR3 DNA is TGTGCCAGCAGTTACAGGGAGGATTCACCCCTCCACTTT.

On this clonotype: A much larger clone sits a single nucleotide away, making a read error possible. This CDR3 is missing its conserved last phenylalanine or tryptophan, likely due to a read error. V usage is TRBV7-8 and J usage is TRBJ2-7; possible D gene TRBD2, 5 bases. The CDR3 is 13 residues long. Germline CDR1 is SGHVS and CDR2 is FQNEAQ. With 4 bases removed from V and 4 bases from J, the gap between germline ends came to 11 bases. The DNA of the CDR3 is TGTGCCAGCAGCTCCGGGATCCAGTACGAGCAGTACTCC. Its translation is CASSSGIQYEQYS.